This TCR beta chain was obtained from a study of blood T cell repertoires in COVID-19 (dated by TCRdb to 2018 to 2021). Study-wide context: The collaborator samples originated in the United States, Italy and Spain and spanned the acute and convalescent phases of COVID-19. The prospective study material was composed of cDNA or gDNA derived from T cells, B-cell-depleted T cells, or PBMCs. Deeply sampled blood TCRbeta repertoires from subjects exposed to, actively infected with, or recovered from COVID-19 were included in the dataset. A freely available public database, intended as a resource for researchers studying the immune response to SARS-CoV-2, is where the repertoires were released. Samples came from the ongoing ImmuneRACE study (first 160 participants) plus 1,254 subjects from 6 global collaborators. Nearly every sample came with metadata listing a de-identified subject ID, COVID-19 status, age in years and sex. Where available, HLA class I and class II types were obtained from metadata supplied by the sample provider rather than from assay-based typing.

The immunoSEQ Assay, a bias-controlled multiplex PCR, was used to amplify TCRbeta CDR3 regions from genomic DNA. Processing in the source paper ran as follows. The number of nucleated cells in each sample was estimated by amplification of reference gene primers within the assay. To quantify the absolute abundance of each unique TCRbeta CDR3 rearrangement, sequence reads were collapsed and filtered. For each sample, productive Simpson clonality was calculated as the square root of Simpson's diversity index across productive rearrangements. This immuneACCESS table, as held by TCRdb, lists in-frame sequences with V and J called but not all clones. Of the missing ones, under half trace to an unresolved V gene in checked studies; the others have no known cause. V, J and clone size derive from that table, while D and trimming were established from the DNA sequence. The sample yields about 190,000 clones; 88% were counted once. In total, the top ten clones hold approximately 1.1% of the sample.

Note on this clone: The antigen this receptor binds is unknown. No base-level quality is on record; no much larger clone is a single base apart.

Study-level results and caveats: The quantity of clinical and demographic metadata differed by source and by participant and was supplied without curation.

Each collaborating institution followed its own protocols to collect whole blood in K2EDTA tubes. Collaborator samples were shipped for TCRbeta analysis as frozen whole blood, isolated PBMCs, or DNA extracted from either sample type. The receptor was isolated from a man in his thirties or forties with acute or convalescent COVID-19. The material sequenced was peripheral blood.

The CDR3 loop reads CASSAGTGTSTDTQYF. The DNA sequence is as follows: TGTGCCAGCAGTGCGGGGACAGGGACTAGCACAGATACGCAGTATTTT. The V and J segments used are TRBV11-3 and TRBJ2-3; TRBD1 aligns with 9 central bases. The CDR3 holds 16 amino acids from the cysteine to the phenylalanine. Left in the record is the CDR3 DNA by itself, 48 bases read in frame from the first base. At the junction V is shortened by 6 bases and J by 0 bases; bases outside the gene matches: 7. CDR1 and CDR2 (SGHNT, YENEEA) derive from the germline V gene.